A single sample is the source of the 14 T cell receptor beta chains below, sequenced in a study of blood T cell repertoires in COVID-19. Profiling relied on immunoSEQ multiplex PCR, and the TCRdb table lists in-frame clones only, not all of them. The sample carries approximately 180,000 clones, 85% recorded once. The sequenced sample consisted of peripheral blood. The receptors stem from a person aged 70 to 80 with COVID-19, enrolled during active disease.

The chain links TRBV4-1 to TRBJ1-1, with 9 bases matching TRBD1. The V gene end was trimmed by 4 bases and the J gene end by 4 bases; junction bases not matched to a gene: 19. Germline V gives CDR1 MGHRA, CDR2 YSYEKL. The CDR3 consists of 19 residues. The CDR3: CASSPAAGDRADVGTEAFF. In DNA form, the CDR3 reads TGCGCCAGCAGCCCGGCCGCGGGGGACAGGGCAGATGTTGGCACTGAAGCTTTCTTT.

The chain couples TRBV7-9 to TRBJ2-6; a possible D gene is TRBD1 (6 bases). The germline CDR1 and CDR2 sequences are SEHNR and FQNEAQ (reference sequence). Trimming removed 10 bases at V and 2 bases at J, with 12 bases between. The CDR3 is made up of 14 amino acids. The CDR3 is CATHEGAGANVLTF. CDR3 coding DNA: TGTGCCACTCACGAGGGGGCTGGGGCCAACGTCCTGACTTTC.

This clone showed up just a few times. The J gene is TRBJ1-2, the V gene TRBV29-1, with 12 nucleotides matching TRBD1. Losses at the gene ends were 1 base for V and 4 bases for J; bases not matched to a gene: 4. The CDR3 is 15 residues long. The germline V gene has CDR1 SQVTM and CDR2 ANQGSEA. The CDR3 DNA is TGCAGCGTTGAAGGAGGGGACAGGGGGCTCTATGGCTACACCTTC. Translation: CSVEGGDRGLYGYTF.

The rearrangement uses TRBV7-2 and TRBJ2-3; TRBD2 matches 7 bases. Unmatched junction bases numbered 7, after V lost 1 base and J lost 6 bases. The CDR3 consists of 15 residues. Germline V gene sequence: CDR1 SGHTA, CDR2 FQGNSA. CDR3 region: CASSLELLGGDTQYF. For the CDR3, the DNA is TGTGCCAGCAGCTTAGAATTGCTGGGAGGGGATACGCAGTATTTT. Combining the CDR3 with reference TRBV7-2 and TRBJ2-3 gives the whole variable domain GAGVSQSPSNKVTEKGKDVELRCDPISGHTALYWYRQSLGQGLEFLIYFQGNSAPDKSGLPSDRFSAERTGGSVSTLTIQRTQQEDSAVYLCASSLELLGGDTQYFGPGTRLTVL.

V is TRBV11-1 and J is TRBJ2-7, with 7 bases that match TRBD1. This CDR3 is built from 15 residues. V shed 5 bases and J 0 bases; nucleotides not matched to a gene: 7. CDR1 and CDR2 (germline): SGHAT, FQDESV (reference sequence). The CDR3 region is CASSTTPGGSYEQYF. CDR3 in DNA: TGTGCCAGCAGCACCACCCCAGGGGGCTCCTACGAGCAGTACTTC.

The rearrangement uses TRBV28 and TRBJ1-6; D unclear. Germline loops: CDR1 MDHEN, CDR2 SYDVKM. The CDR3 totals 12 residues. Deletions cut 3 bases from V and 7 bases from J, with 4 bases between. The CDR3 loop is CASSFSNSPLHF. In DNA, the CDR3 is TGTGCCAGCAGTTTCTCCAATTCACCCCTCCACTTT. The full variable domain, in which reference TRBV28 and TRBJ1-6 provide the parts outside the CDR3, is DVKVTQSSRYLVKRTGEKVFLECVQDMDHENMFWYRQDPGLGLRLIYFSYDVKMKEKGDIPEGYSVSREKKERFSLILESASTNQTSMYLCASSFSNSPLHFGNGTRLTVT.

This clone was counted once. V usage is TRBV7-2 and J usage is TRBJ1-2; a weak D match, TRBD1 (6 bases). The CDR3 has 15 amino acids. The germline gives CDR1 SGHTA, CDR2 FQGNSA. Between the trimmed V and J ends, which lost 3 bases and 4 bases, there was a span of 15 bases. In nucleotides, the CDR3 is TGTGCCAGCAGCTTGGGGCGGACAGAAGTCTATGGCTACACCTTC. Translation: CASSLGRTEVYGYTF.

The rearrangement uses TRBV9 and TRBJ2-1; 7 bases match TRBD1. CDR3 length: 16 amino acids. V was clipped by 3 bases and J by 0 bases; unmatched bases: 6. CDR1 and CDR2 (germline): SGDLS, YYNGEE. In DNA form, the CDR3 reads TGTGCCAGCAGCGCAGGACAGGCCAGCTCCTACAATGAGCAGTTCTTC. This gives the protein CASSAGQASSYNEQFF.

The chain combines TRBV6-1 with TRBJ1-6; possible D gene TRBD1, 6 bases. V was cut by 3 bases and J by 5 bases, with 8 bases left in between. The CDR3 has 14 residues. Germline lookup yields CDR1 MNHNS and CDR2 SASEGT. The CDR3: CASSEGADNSPLHF. The CDR3 DNA is TGTGCCAGCAGTGAGGGGGCAGATAATTCACCCCTCCACTTT.

V usage is TRBV28 and J usage is TRBJ1-2; no clear D gene. Germline V gene lookup returns CDR1 MDHEN and CDR2 SYDVKM. Trimming took off 4 bases at V and 6 bases at J, with 3 bases between the two ends. This CDR3 is 10 amino acids long. CDR3 amino acids: CASSSNGYTF. The CDR3 nucleotides are TGTGCCAGCAGTTCTAATGGCTACACCTTC.

The chain recombines TRBV7-9 with TRBJ1-1; tentative D call: TRBD1 (5 bases). Germline CDR1 SEHNR, CDR2 FQNEAQ (reference sequence). The V and J ends lost 6 bases and 3 bases respectively, with 14 bases between them. The CDR3 consists of 14 residues. CDR3 nucleotides: TGTGCCAGCAGTCTCGGGGGGGTGGACACTGAAGCTTTCTTT. Translation: CASSLGGVDTEAFF.

Here the CDR3 reads CASSQEWRNSPLHF. CDR3 bases: TGTGCCAGCAGCCAAGAGTGGAGGAATTCACCCCTCCACTTT. The V and J genes are TRBV4-2 and TRBJ1-6; D unresolved. The CDR3 loop spans 14 amino acids. Germline CDR1 is LGHNA and CDR2 is YNFKEQ. V was cut by 0 bases and J by 7 bases, with 7 bases left in between.

This clone was seen a single time. The chain has TRBV28 and TRBJ1-5, with a tentative D call TRBD1 (6 bases). V lost 2 bases and J 5 bases, leaving 10 bases between the germline ends. In germline, CDR1 is MDHEN, CDR2 SYDVKM. The CDR3 is 14 residues long. The CDR3 region is CASSLVAGDQPQHF. CDR3 DNA: TGTGCCAGCAGTTTAGTGGCAGGGGATCAGCCCCAGCATTTT.

This rearrangement joins TRBV6-5 to TRBJ2-1; D is possibly TRBD2 (6 bases). The germline V and J ends were trimmed by 6 bases and 10 bases, with 19 bases remaining between them. The CDR3 is 14 residues long. Germline-derived CDR1 and CDR2 are MNHEY and SVGAGI. The CDR3 spells CASRPGTARGEQFF. In nucleotides, the CDR3 is TGTGCCAGCAGACCCGGGACGGCTCGGGGGGAGCAGTTCTTC.